This section outlines one T cell receptor beta chain sequence together with its context. Which antigen it targets is not known. An end of the junction does not agree with germline; a read error may underlie this. The data derive from a study of tumor-infiltrating lymphocytes in primary liver carcinoma (dated by TCRdb to about 2017). Regarding the complete study: Of the five patients (three men and two women, aged 30 to 69 years), four had hepatocellular carcinoma and one had combined HCC and intrahepatic cholangiocarcinoma. A total of some 35 specimens from 5 patients went through TCRbeta repertoire sequencing, namely 25 tumor regions, 5 adjacent noncancerous liver tissues and 5 peripheral blood samples. Reproducibility between technical replicate repertoires was high, with correlation coefficients above 0.95 and mean shared-clone rates about 0.9. To link TCRbeta repertoire diversity with the local molecular phenotype, the approximately 23 tumor region samples were profiled using Agilent mRNA microarrays. The five patients had tumors of stage T1-T3 N0M0, with maximum diameters ranging from about 4 to 11 cm. Each sample produced about 3.5 to 7.5 million productive TCRbeta reads, and read depth showed no significant difference between tissue types. Across five regions of each liver tumor, along with adjacent normal tissue and blood, the study brought together TCRbeta repertoire sequencing, expression microarrays and whole-exome sequencing.

Without any cell sorting, total RNA and DNA were extracted together from about 20-30 mg of bulk tissue using the AllPrep DNA/RNA mini kit. Four to six patients with histopathologically diagnosed primary liver carcinoma underwent surgical resection in China between November 2015 and early 2016. Chronic HBV infection was present in the patients, and the patients were treatment-naive at sampling. Five spatially separated regions were sampled per tumor: superior, inferior, left-lateral and right-lateral poles, plus the tumor centre. According to histology, viable tumor cells made up more than 85% of every tumor sample. Each fresh piece of tumor and adjacent tissue was cut in two, with one half stored in RNAlater at -80 degrees C and the other half sent for histology. TCRbeta-specific cDNA was reverse-transcribed from 500 to 550 ng total RNA using a constant-region primer and ProtoScript II reverse transcriptase. TCRbeta libraries were built with three nested multiplex PCR rounds, a slightly modified ARM-PCR procedure. Multiplex TRBV1-TRBV30 forward primers and a Cbeta reverse primer were used in the first two PCR rounds, each of which was run for roughly 9 cycles. Sample barcodes and Illumina adapters were added in a final 25-cycle PCR with Deep VentR polymerase. Before sequencing, amplicons of 200-500 bp were gel-purified using a QIAquick gel extraction kit. The TCRbeta amplicons were sequenced with 250-bp paired-end reads on an Illumina HiSeq 2500. The authors' analysis ran thus. Trimmomatic v0.33 was used to quality-trim the reads, and FLASH v1.2.11 was used to merge paired reads so that full CDR3 sequences could be recovered. V, D and J germline segments were assigned to the rearranged TCRbeta sequences by MiGEC v1.2.1b. Clonotype statistics and Shannon-Wiener diversity indices were calculated with VDJtools v1.0.0. To cut down on sampling bias, every analysis after diversity analysis relied on just the 250 most abundant clonotypes from each sample. TCRdb trimmed the raw reads at Q25, called clones with MiXCR and kept productive beta chains. Records with the same CDR3 protein are collapsed into one entry carrying the most frequent genes and DNA. The V and J calls shown here were made by TCRdb, not taken from the authors' results. Here the sample has about 200,000 distinct CDR3 sequences; over 80% occur a single time. About a sixth of the sample belongs to the ten largest clones.

Overall study results and their limits: Comparison of CD4+ and CD8+ T cell repertoires was precluded by the use of bulk unsorted samples. Only the TCR beta chain was sequenced, which likely underestimates true repertoire diversity because unpaired alpha chains were not captured. Just about 7.5-25% of top clones turned up in all five regions of a tumor, which suggests spatial heterogeneity among tumor-infiltrating T cells. Consistent with antigen-driven expansion, pairs of tumor regions showed higher repertoire overlap (mean roughly 36%) than either tumor-adjacent pairs (approximately 17%) or tumor-blood pairs (roughly 14%). The study included only four to six patients, and the authors note findings should be validated in a larger study. The top 250 clones made up a significantly larger repertoire fraction in tumors than in blood (p = 0.039).

Its CDR3 holds 14 amino acids, cysteine through phenylalanine. The read is trimmed to its CDR3 DNA, 42 bases read in frame from base 1. From the germline V gene, CDR1 is SGHRS and CDR2 is YFSETQ. The source is a man aged 35 to 55 with primary liver carcinoma and hepatitis B virus infection. This receptor chain uses TRBV5-1 and TRBJ2-1, with the D gene too uncertain to name. The sample consisted of tumor tissue from primary liver carcinoma. The nucleotides are TGCGCCGGCAGCTTGGAAGTCCAACCCAATGAGCAGTTCTTC. Translated, it gives CAGSLEVQPNEQFF.